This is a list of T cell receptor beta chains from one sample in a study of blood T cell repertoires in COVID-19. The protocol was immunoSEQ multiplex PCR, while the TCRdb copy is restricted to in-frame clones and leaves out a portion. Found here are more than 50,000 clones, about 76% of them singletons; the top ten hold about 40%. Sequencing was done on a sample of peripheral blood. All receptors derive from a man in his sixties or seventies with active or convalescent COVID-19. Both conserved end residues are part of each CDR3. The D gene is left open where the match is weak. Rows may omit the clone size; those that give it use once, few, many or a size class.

CDR3 DNA: TGTGCCAGCAGCAAGGGACTAGCGGGAGCCGGTGAGCAGTACTTC
CDR3 protein: CASSKGLAGAGEQYF
V gene: TRBV7-9
J gene: TRBJ2-7
D gene: TRBD2
CDR3 length: 15
clone size: NA

CDR3 DNA: TGTGCCAGCTATTCGGACAGTACTAGGGGCTACACCTTC
CDR3 protein: CASYSDSTRGYTF
V gene: TRBV2
J gene: TRBJ1-2
D gene: NA
CDR3 length: 13
clone size: NA

CDR3 DNA: TGTGCCAGCGACTCAGGCAGGACTCCAAGTTACAATGAGCAGTTCTTC
CDR3 protein: CASDSGRTPSYNEQFF
V gene: TRBV25-1
J gene: TRBJ2-1
D gene: NA
CDR3 length: 16
clone size: NA

CDR3 DNA: TGCGCCAGCCAAGGACAGCTCAACTACGAGCAGTACTTC
CDR3 protein: CASQGQLNYEQYF
V gene: TRBV5-1
J gene: TRBJ2-7
D gene: NA
CDR3 length: 13
clone size: NA

CDR3 DNA: TGTGCCTGGCTCGGGGGTAGCTCCTACAATGAGCAGTTCTTC
CDR3 protein: CAWLGGSSYNEQFF
V gene: TRBV30
J gene: TRBJ2-1
D gene: NA
CDR3 length: 14
clone size: once

CDR3 DNA: TGTGCCAGCAGTTTGGACAGGGCTACCCTAGAGCAGTACTTC
CDR3 protein: CASSLDRATLEQYF
V gene: TRBV7-2
J gene: TRBJ2-7
D gene: TRBD1
CDR3 length: 14
clone size: NA

CDR3 DNA: TGTGCCAGCAGAGGACAGGGGGGCTATGGCTACACCTTC
CDR3 protein: CASRGQGGYGYTF
V gene: TRBV2
J gene: TRBJ1-2
D gene: TRBD1
CDR3 length: 13
clone size: NA

CDR3 DNA: TGTGCCAGCAGCGTAGCGGGAGGTACTCAAGAGACCCAGTACTTC
CDR3 protein: CASSVAGGTQETQYF
V gene: TRBV9
J gene: TRBJ2-5
D gene: TRBD2
CDR3 length: 15
clone size: NA

CDR3 DNA: TGTGCCAGCAGCTTAGCGGGAGGGCCCTACAATGAGCAGTTCTTC
CDR3 protein: CASSLAGGPYNEQFF
V gene: TRBV7-8
J gene: TRBJ2-1
D gene: TRBD2
CDR3 length: 15
clone size: NA

CDR3 DNA: TGTGCCAGCAGCATCGTCGGGGGGCAAAGGGAAAATGGCTACACCTTC
CDR3 protein: CASSIVGGQRENGYTF
V gene: TRBV7-3
J gene: TRBJ1-2
D gene: NA
CDR3 length: 16
clone size: NA

CDR3 DNA: TGCGCCAGCAGCTTGGCCGGGGTGGGCACCGGGGAGCTGTTTTTT
CDR3 protein: CASSLAGVGTGELFF
V gene: TRBV5-1
J gene: TRBJ2-2
D gene: NA
CDR3 length: 15
clone size: NA

CDR3 DNA: TGTGCCAGCCGCCCGGGACAGGGTACCAGGACGGTCAATGAGCAGTTCTTC
CDR3 protein: CASRPGQGTRTVNEQFF
V gene: TRBV28
J gene: TRBJ2-1
D gene: TRBD1
CDR3 length: 17
clone size: NA

CDR3 DNA: TGTGCCAGCAGCCAGGGCGGGGGGGGAAATGAGCAGTTCTTC
CDR3 protein: CASSQGGGGNEQFF
V gene: TRBV3-1/TRBV3-2
J gene: TRBJ2-1
D gene: TRBD2
CDR3 length: 14
clone size: NA

CDR3 DNA: TGTGCCAGCAGTCCCCGGCCGGCCCAGGCCTATGGCTACACCTTC
CDR3 protein: CASSPRPAQAYGYTF
V gene: TRBV6-2/TRBV6-3
J gene: TRBJ1-2
D gene: NA
CDR3 length: 15
clone size: NA

CDR3 DNA: TGTGCCAGCAGACCCCCAACAGGCAGGGGTGAAGCTTTCTTT
CDR3 protein: CASRPPTGRGEAFF
V gene: TRBV7-9
J gene: TRBJ1-1
D gene: NA
CDR3 length: 14
clone size: NA

CDR3 DNA: TGCGCCAGCAGCTTGGCTCAGCGACCTAACTTTTATAATTCACCCCTCCACTTT
CDR3 protein: CASSLAQRPNFYNSPLHF
V gene: TRBV5-1
J gene: TRBJ1-6
D gene: NA
CDR3 length: 18
clone size: NA

CDR3 DNA: TGCGCCAGCAGCATGGGGGGAGTGGACTATGGCTACACCTTC
CDR3 protein: CASSMGGVDYGYTF
V gene: TRBV5-1
J gene: TRBJ1-2
D gene: NA
CDR3 length: 14
clone size: NA

CDR3 DNA: TGTGCCAGCTCACCACCGGCTAGCGGGGGGTCAGATACGCAGTATTTT
CDR3 protein: CASSPPASGGSDTQYF
V gene: TRBV18
J gene: TRBJ2-3
D gene: TRBD2
CDR3 length: 16
clone size: NA

CDR3 DNA: TGTGCCAGCAGTGAAGCTGGGGCAGTCAACACAGATACGCAGTATTTT
CDR3 protein: CASSEAGAVNTDTQYF
V gene: TRBV6-1
J gene: TRBJ2-3
D gene: NA
CDR3 length: 16
clone size: NA

CDR3 DNA: TGTGCCAGCAGCTTGAGACAGGGGGCTGGCACTGAAGCTTTCTTT
CDR3 protein: CASSLRQGAGTEAFF
V gene: TRBV7-6
J gene: TRBJ1-1
D gene: TRBD1
CDR3 length: 15
clone size: medium-sized

CDR3 DNA: TGTGCCATCAGTGGCTTAGGGACAGCTAGAATCTCTGGAAACACCATATATTTT
CDR3 protein: CAISGLGTARISGNTIYF
V gene: TRBV10-3
J gene: TRBJ1-3
D gene: TRBD1
CDR3 length: 18
clone size: NA

CDR3 DNA: TGCGCCAGCAGCCAAGAAAGGGGGACCTCCTCTGGGGCCAACGTCCTGACTTTC
CDR3 protein: CASSQERGTSSGANVLTF
V gene: TRBV4-1
J gene: TRBJ2-6
D gene: NA
CDR3 length: 18
clone size: NA

CDR3 DNA: TGTGCTAGTGGCCCGGACAGGGCGAATTTTAAGCCCCAGCATTTT
CDR3 protein: CASGPDRANFKPQHF
V gene: TRBV12-5
J gene: TRBJ1-5
D gene: TRBD1
CDR3 length: 15
clone size: few